This T cell receptor beta chain derives from a study of blood T cell repertoires in COVID-19. Overall study context: COVID-19 samples collected from the United States, Italy and Spain covered acute and convalescent phases. T cells, B-cell-depleted T cells, or PBMCs supplied cDNA or gDNA.

The CDR3 extends over 19 amino acids. Germline V gives CDR1 MNHNY, CDR2 SVGAGI (reference sequence). With 5 bases removed from V and 3 bases from J, the gap between germline ends came to 23 bases. Original methodology: Reference gene primers were amplified, and this amplification served to estimate nucleated cell counts. Measured with immunoSEQ multiplex PCR; TCRdb has only the in-frame clones, and not every one. The D gene and trimming were derived from the DNA, and the V and J assignments and clone size from that table. The table lists 310,000 or so clones, 83% of them singletons, with roughly 1.1% in the top ten.

The rearrangement joins TRBV6-6 to TRBJ2-6, with D possibly matching TRBD1 (6 bases). Material for sequencing was peripheral blood. The clonotype comes from a woman between 50 and 59 years old with acute or convalescent COVID-19. CDR3 coding DNA: TGTGCCAGCAGTCCTCGTTTTCAGGGGAGTGCACTTGGGGCCAACGTCCTGACTTTC. As protein: CASSPRFQGSALGANVLTF.